This is a list of T cell receptor beta chains from one sample in a study of blood T cell repertoires in COVID-19. Here immunoSEQ multiplex PCR was the method, and the copy in TCRdb shows in-frame clones only, minus some. The sample contains tens of thousands of clones, approximately 88% of which appear only once. Sequencing input: peripheral blood. The receptors derive from a man in his 60s with COVID-19, enrolled during active disease. CDR3s include the opening cysteine and the closing phenylalanine or tryptophan. Each record gives: J gene, clone size, V gene, D gene, CDR3 DNA, CDR3 protein. D genes are given only for firm matches. Size is omitted from some rows. Given values are once, few, many or a class for expanded clones.

TRBJ1-5	-	TRBV15	-	TGTGCCACCAGCAGACAGGCTGGCGTTCCAAATCAGCCCCAGCATTTT	CATSRQAGVPNQPQHF
TRBJ2-1	-	TRBV5-5	TRBD1	TGTGCCAGCAGCTTCCGACAGGGGGCGAACAATGAGCAGTTCTTC	CASSFRQGANNEQFF
TRBJ1-1	-	TRBV4-2	TRBD1	TGTGCCAGCAGCCAAGATTGGCGGACAGGTGAAGCTTTCTTT	CASSQDWRTGEAFF
TRBJ1-3	-	TRBV14	-	TGTGCCAGCAGCCAAGGGCCCCGACAGTTTGGAAACACCATATATTTT	CASSQGPRQFGNTIYF
TRBJ2-6	once	TRBV7-3	-	TGTGCCAGCAGCTTAGGGCATAGTGGGGCCAACGTCCTGACTTTC	CASSLGHSGANVLTF
TRBJ1-1	-	TRBV7-3	-	TGTGCCAGCAGCCAGCAGCCCCTTGGTGGGGGGAGTTATGGCGAAGCTTTCTTT	CASSQQPLGGGSYGEAFF
TRBJ2-5	-	TRBV4-1	TRBD2	TGCGCCAGCAGCCAAGAATGGGGAGGGTCCCAGTACTTC	CASSQEWGGSQYF
TRBJ2-2	-	TRBV7-3	-	TGTGCCAGCAGCACAACCCCCGTTGGGGGAGGCACCGGGGAGCTGTTTTTT	CASSTTPVGGGTGELFF
TRBJ2-5	-	TRBV5-4	TRBD2	TGTGCCAGCAGATCAGCGGGGGCCCTAGGGACCCAGTACTTC	CASRSAGALGTQYF
TRBJ2-2	-	TRBV5-1	-	TGCGCCAGCAGCAGCGCCACGTGGAGGGGGCCAAACACCGGGGAGCTGTTTTTT	CASSSATWRGPNTGELFF
TRBJ1-2	-	TRBV5-4	TRBD1	TGTGCCAGCAGCCACGGGACAGGGGCGATCACTAACTATGGCTACACCTTC	CASSHGTGAITNYGYTF
TRBJ1-5	few	TRBV3-1/TRBV3-2	TRBD1	TGTGCCAGCAGCCCTGGGGACAGGAGTAGCAATCAGCCCCAGCATTTT	CASSPGDRSSNQPQHF
TRBJ2-2	-	TRBV11-2	-	TGTGCCAGCAGCTCCCCGAGGGTCGGGACCGGGGAGCTGTTTTTT	CASSSPRVGTGELFF
TRBJ2-3	-	TRBV7-2	-	TGTGCCAGCAGCTTAGCACGGAGGGATACGCAGTATTTT	CASSLARRDTQYF
TRBJ2-3	-	TRBV7-9	TRBD1	TGTGCCAGCAGCACCCGGACAGGTTTCGGAGATACGCAGTATTTT	CASSTRTGFGDTQYF
TRBJ1-5	few	TRBV7-9	TRBD1	TGTGCCAGCAGCTTAGGGGACAGTCACCTTCTTCCCCAGCATTTT	CASSLGDSHLLPQHF
TRBJ2-7	-	TRBV29-1	TRBD2	TGCAGCGTAGACTCCAGCGGGAGTGGGTTAGAGCAGTACTTC	CSVDSSGSGLEQYF
TRBJ1-2	-	TRBV14	-	TGTGCCAGCTCCCTAGCTCAACCGTACTATGGCTACACCTTC	CASSLAQPYYGYTF
TRBJ1-2	-	TRBV7-2	-	TGTGCCAGCAGCTCCTGGGAGGGTCCCTACGGCTACACCTTC	CASSSWEGPYGYTF
TRBJ1-1	-	TRBV6-1	-	TGTGCCAGCAGTGAATTCGGGGGGGGGAACACTGAAGCTTTCTTT	CASSEFGGGNTEAFF
TRBJ1-1	-	TRBV4-2	-	TGTGCCAGCAGCCAAGAAGCCCAACAGGGAGAAGCTTTCTTT	CASSQEAQQGEAFF
TRBJ2-3	-	TRBV5-6	-	TGTGCCAGCAGCTTGGGGGAGTTGGGGACAGATACGCAGTATTTT	CASSLGELGTDTQYF
TRBJ1-4	-	TRBV5-1	TRBD1	TGCGCCAGCAGCTCCCGTCGGGACAGTCGGGAAAAACTGTTTTTT	CASSSRRDSREKLFF
TRBJ2-5	-	TRBV3-1/TRBV3-2	-	TGTGCCAGCAGCCAAGGGACTGTACAAGAGACCCAGTACTTC	CASSQGTVQETQYF
TRBJ2-7	-	TRBV5-5	TRBD1	TGTGCCAGCAGCTATGAAACAGGGACAGCACAAGGGCAGTACTTC	CASSYETGTAQGQYF
TRBJ2-1	-	TRBV7-6	-	TGTGCCAGCAGCTTAGCGATCGGGGTCAATGAGCAGTTCTTC	CASSLAIGVNEQFF
TRBJ2-2	-	TRBV11-2	-	TGTGCCAGCAGCTCCCCAGGGAGGACGGACACCGGGGAGCTGTTTTTT	CASSSPGRTDTGELFF
TRBJ2-1	-	TRBV3-1/TRBV3-2	TRBD1	TGTGCCAGCAGCCAAGGTTCCACAGGGGGCAGTGAGCAGTTCTTC	CASSQGSTGGSEQFF
TRBJ1-6	-	TRBV2	-	TGTGCCAGCGGGGCCCGCCGGGCCCTCCACTTT	CASGARRALHF
TRBJ1-1	-	TRBV3-1/TRBV3-2	-	TGTGCCAGCAGCCAAGATATTTCGGGGAGAACTGAAGCTTTCTTT	CASSQDISGRTEAFF
TRBJ2-7	-	TRBV2	TRBD1	TGTGCCAGCAGTCAGACAGGGGCCTACTACGAGCAGTACTTC	CASSQTGAYYEQYF
TRBJ1-6	-	TRBV27	TRBD1	TGTGCCAGCAGTTCTGGGACAGGCGGCGGTAATTCACCCCTCCACTTT	CASSSGTGGGNSPLHF
TRBJ2-7	-	TRBV5-3	TRBD1	TGTGCCAGAAGCTTGGGGACAGGGAAGGTCAAGGACGAGCAGTACTTC	CARSLGTGKVKDEQYF
TRBJ1-6	-	TRBV21-1	-	TGTGCCAGCAGCAAAGTGGTTTCGGGGGGGGACAGAAATTCACCCCTCCACTTT	CASSKVVSGGDRNSPLHF
TRBJ1-1	-	TRBV2	-	TGTGCCAGCATCTCTTCGGCCGCGGGGAACACTGAAGCTTTCTTT	CASISSAAGNTEAFF
TRBJ1-3	-	TRBV19	-	TGTGCCAGTAGTATGTCCTACGTCTCTGGAAACACCATATATTTT	CASSMSYVSGNTIYF
TRBJ1-1	-	TRBV2	-	TGTGCCAGCAGTGCTGAGGGAGTGAACACTGAAGCTTTCTTT	CASSAEGVNTEAFF
TRBJ2-5	-	TRBV28	-	TGTGCCAGCAGTTTGGAGCGAACCGGCCTAAAAGAGACCCAGTACTTC	CASSLERTGLKETQYF
TRBJ2-5	-	TRBV12-3/TRBV12-4	-	TGTGCCAGCAGAAAAGGGGTAGGGGAGACCCAGTACTTC	CASRKGVGETQYF
TRBJ1-1	-	TRBV3-1/TRBV3-2	-	TGTGCCAGCAGCATGGGGACACACACTGAAGCTTTCTTT	CASSMGTHTEAFF
TRBJ2-3	once	TRBV5-4	-	TGTGCCAGCAGCGCGGACAGAGGAGATACGCAGTATTTT	CASSADRGDTQYF
TRBJ1-5	-	TRBV6-5	-	TGTGCCCGTTATGGGGGCGGGGGGAATCAGCCCCAGCATTTT	CARYGGGGNQPQHF